The clone carrying this T cell receptor beta chain was found a few times. Antigen: not known. Mismatch repair deficiency was confirmed in all patients, by PCR or immunohistochemistry. TCRs were sequenced from a few patients responding to pembrolizumab. Only in-frame clones appear in the TCRdb table, and some are missing; sequencing was by immunoSEQ multiplex PCR. The repertoire holds approximately 100,000 clones, 82% seen once, with around 6.5% in the top ten. The data were taken from a study of PD-1 blockade in mismatch repair-deficient tumors. Study-wide results and limits: Tumor-resident clones, often undetectable pretreatment in blood, expanded then contracted after pembrolizumab.

The sequence came from an adult with mismatch repair-deficient cancer. Sequencing used peripheral blood, obtained roughly 35 weeks after starting pembrolizumab.

CDR3 region: CASRDTVGYTEAFF. CDR3 DNA: TGTGCCAGCAGGGACACGGTTGGGTACACTGAAGCTTTCTTT. This chain uses TRBV2 with TRBJ1-1; TRBD1 is a possible D gene (5 bases). The CDR3 consists of 14 residues. Germline V gives CDR1 SNHLY, CDR2 FYNNEI. V lost 6 bases to trimming and J lost 3 bases, with 14 bases between them.